The clone carrying this T cell receptor beta chain appeared many times. No antigen is known for it. These data belong to a study of CD8 T cells in ankylosing spondylitis. Study results and caveats: The authors reported significant enrichment of disease-linked clones in matched ankylosing spondylitis synovial fluid.

Trimming cost V 6 bases and J 4 bases, with 7 bases left between them. CDR3 size: 12 residues. In germline, CDR1 is LNHDA, CDR2 SQIVND (reference sequence). TCRdb processed the 5' RACE reads anew with MiXCR; each CDR3 protein has one entry. The data contain roughly 120,000 distinct CDR3 sequences, roughly 6.6% of them singletons. J is TRBJ1-5 and V is TRBV19, with D uncertain. This receptor was identified in a male donor with ankylosing spondylitis or in good health (not recorded which). The specimen sequenced was blood, either unsorted or a sorted T cell fraction (not recorded which). CDR3 region: CASRAPNQPQHF. The CDR3 region has the DNA TGTGCCAGTAGGGCCCCAAATCAGCCCCAGCATTTT.